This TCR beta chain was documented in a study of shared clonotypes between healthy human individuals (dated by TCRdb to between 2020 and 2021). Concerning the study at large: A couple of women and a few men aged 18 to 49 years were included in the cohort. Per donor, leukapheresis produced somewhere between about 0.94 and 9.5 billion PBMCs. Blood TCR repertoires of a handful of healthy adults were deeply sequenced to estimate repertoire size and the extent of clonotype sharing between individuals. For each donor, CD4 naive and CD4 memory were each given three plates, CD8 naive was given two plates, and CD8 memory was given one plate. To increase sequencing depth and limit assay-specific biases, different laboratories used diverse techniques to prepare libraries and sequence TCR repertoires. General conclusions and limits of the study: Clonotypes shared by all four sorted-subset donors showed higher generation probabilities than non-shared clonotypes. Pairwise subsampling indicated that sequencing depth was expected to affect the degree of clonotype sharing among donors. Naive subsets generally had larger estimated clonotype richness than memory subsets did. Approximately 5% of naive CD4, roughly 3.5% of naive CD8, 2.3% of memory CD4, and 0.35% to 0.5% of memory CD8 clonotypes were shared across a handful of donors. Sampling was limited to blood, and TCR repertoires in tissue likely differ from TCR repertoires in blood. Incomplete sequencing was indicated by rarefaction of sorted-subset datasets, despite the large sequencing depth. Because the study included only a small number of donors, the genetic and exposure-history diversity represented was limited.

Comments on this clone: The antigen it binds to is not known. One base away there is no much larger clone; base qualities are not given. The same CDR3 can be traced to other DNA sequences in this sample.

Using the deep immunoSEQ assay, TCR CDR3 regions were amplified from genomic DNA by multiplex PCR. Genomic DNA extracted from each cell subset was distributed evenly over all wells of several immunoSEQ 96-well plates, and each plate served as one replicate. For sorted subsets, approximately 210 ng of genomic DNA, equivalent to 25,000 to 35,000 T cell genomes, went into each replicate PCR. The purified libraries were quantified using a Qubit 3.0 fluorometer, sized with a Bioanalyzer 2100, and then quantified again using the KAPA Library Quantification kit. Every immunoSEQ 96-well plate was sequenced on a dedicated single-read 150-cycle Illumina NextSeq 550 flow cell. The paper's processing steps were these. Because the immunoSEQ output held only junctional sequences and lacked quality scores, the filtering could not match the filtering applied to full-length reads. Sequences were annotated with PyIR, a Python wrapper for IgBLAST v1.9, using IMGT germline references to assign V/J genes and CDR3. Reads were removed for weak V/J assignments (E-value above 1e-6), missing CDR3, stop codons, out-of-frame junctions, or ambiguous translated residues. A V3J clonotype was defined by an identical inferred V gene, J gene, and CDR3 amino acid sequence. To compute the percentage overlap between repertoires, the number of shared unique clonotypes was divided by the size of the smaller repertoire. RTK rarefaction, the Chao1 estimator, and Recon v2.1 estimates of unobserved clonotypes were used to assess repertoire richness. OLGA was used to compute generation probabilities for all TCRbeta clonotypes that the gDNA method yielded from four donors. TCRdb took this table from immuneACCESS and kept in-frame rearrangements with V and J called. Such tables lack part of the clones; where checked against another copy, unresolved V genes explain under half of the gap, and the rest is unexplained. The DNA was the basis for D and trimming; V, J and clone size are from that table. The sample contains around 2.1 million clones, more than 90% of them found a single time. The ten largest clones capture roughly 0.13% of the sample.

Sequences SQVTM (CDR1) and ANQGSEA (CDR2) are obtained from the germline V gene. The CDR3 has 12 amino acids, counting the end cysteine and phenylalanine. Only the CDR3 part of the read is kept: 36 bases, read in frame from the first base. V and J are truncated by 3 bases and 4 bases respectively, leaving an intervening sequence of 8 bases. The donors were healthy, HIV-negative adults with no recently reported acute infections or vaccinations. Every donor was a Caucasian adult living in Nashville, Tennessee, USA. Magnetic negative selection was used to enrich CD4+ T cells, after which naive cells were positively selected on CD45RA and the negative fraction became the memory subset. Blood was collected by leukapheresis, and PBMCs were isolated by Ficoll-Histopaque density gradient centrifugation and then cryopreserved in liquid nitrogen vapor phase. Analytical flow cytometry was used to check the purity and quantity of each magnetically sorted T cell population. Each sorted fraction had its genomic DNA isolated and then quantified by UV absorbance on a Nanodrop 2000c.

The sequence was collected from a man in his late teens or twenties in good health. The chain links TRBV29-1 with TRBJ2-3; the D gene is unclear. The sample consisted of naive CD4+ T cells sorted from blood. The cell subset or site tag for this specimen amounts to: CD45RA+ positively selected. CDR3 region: CSVEHGADTQYF. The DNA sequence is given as TGCAGCGTTGAGCACGGAGCAGATACGCAGTATTTT.